This TCR beta chain was found in a study of blood T cells in healthy people across ages. Every donor contributed 8 to 10 milliliters of peripheral blood by blood draw. Total RNA was isolated from each sample in quantities of at least 5 micrograms. It was with a sample-barcoded 5' primer and a J-beta primer mix that a second PCR of roughly 7 to 12 cycles was run. Using its own MiXCR run on the 5' RACE reads, TCRdb lists one record per CDR3 protein. The sample shows 700,000 to 950,000 distinct CDR3 sequences, roughly 43% of them seen only once. The origin of this receptor is a woman aged 55-70 years in good health. Sequencing used blood.

The CDR3 region has the DNA TGTGCCTGGAGTGTACACGTGTATGAGCAGTTCTTC. Encoded protein: CAWSVHVYEQFF. V usage is TRBV30 and J usage is TRBJ2-1; unclear D gene. The V and J ends lost 0 bases and 8 bases respectively, with 8 bases between them. The germline gives CDR1 GTSNPN, CDR2 SVGIG (reference sequence). The CDR3 extends over 12 amino acids.